These 32 T cell receptor beta chains came from one sample sequenced in a study of T cell clonality in common variable immunodeficiency. Here immunoSEQ multiplex PCR was the method, and the copy in TCRdb shows in-frame clones only, minus some. Recorded here are fewer than 75,000 clones, none singletons. The source material was peripheral blood mononuclear cells. The receptors stem from a person aged 18 to 70 in good health.

This clone occurred many times. The read stops 3 residues short of the end of the CDR3; the missing end is completed from the germline J gene. V usage is TRBV5-4 and J usage is TRBJ2-3, with 8 bases matching TRBD1. V was clipped by 4 bases and J by 2 bases; unmatched bases: 6. The CDR3 extends over 15 amino acids. Germline V gene data show CDR1 as SGHNT and CDR2 as YYREEE (reference sequence). The CDR3 bases that were read are TGTGCCAGCAGCCCGCGGACAGGGACCACAGATACG. Its translation is CASSPRTGTTDT. The complete CDR3 sequence is CASSPRTGTTDTQYF.

This clone was seen at least ten times. The read ends 3 residues before the CDR3 terminus; that terminus is restored from the germline J gene. This chain joins TRBV4-1 and TRBJ2-1; the D gene is possibly TRBD2 (6 bases). Between the trimmed V and J ends, which lost 4 bases and 5 bases, there was a span of 15 bases. CDR3 length: 15 residues. Per germline, CDR1 MGHRA and CDR2 YSYEKL. The CDR3 sequence is CASSLFGGENNEQFF. CDR3 DNA, as far as it was read: TGCGCCAGCAGCCTATTCGGAGGGGAAAACAATGAG.

This clone was observed at least ten times. The CDR3 end lies 3 residues beyond the end of the read and is filled in from the germline J gene. The chain uses TRBV7-6 and TRBJ1-5; tentative D call: TRBD1 (5 bases). Per the germline V gene, CDR1 is SGHVS and CDR2 is FNYEAQ. The length of the CDR3 is 15 residues. V lost 2 bases and J lost 1, with 9 bases in between. The chain's CDR3 is CASSLFSGSNQPQHF. CDR3 DNA, as far as it was read: TGTGCCAGCAGCTTATTTTCAGGGAGCAATCAGCCC.

Regarding this clone: Read sequence stops 3 residues before the CDR3 end, and the germline J gene provides the missing end. The chain recombines TRBV14 with TRBJ2-7, with 7 bases aligning to TRBD1. The CDR3 spans 15 residues. After removal of 4 bases from V and 3 bases from J, the junction contained 9 bases not matched to a gene. The germline CDR1 and CDR2 sequences are SGHDN and FVKESK. CDR3 protein: CASSRDPTGDYEQYF. The part of the CDR3 DNA that was read is TGTGCCAGCAGCCGAGACCCTACAGGGGACTACGAG.

This clone was detected a few times. The DNA ends 3 residues before the CDR3 does, and the rest of the CDR3 is filled in from the germline J gene. J is TRBJ1-5 and V is TRBV20-1; D is ambiguous. The CDR3 contains 12 residues. Trimming stripped 6 bases from V and 0 bases from J, with 6 bases between. Germline V gene sequence: CDR1 DFQATT, CDR2 SNEGSKA (reference sequence). The CDR3 is CSARYSNQPQHF. CDR3 bases read: TGCAGTGCAAGGTATAGCAATCAGCCC.

This clone was seen at least ten times. The CDR3 is cut off 3 residues early in the read; its end comes from the germline J gene. The V gene is TRBV2, the J gene TRBJ1-4; D possibly corresponds to TRBD1 (6 bases). Trimming left V 5 bases short and J 2 bases short, with 12 bases between. Germline V CDR1 and CDR2: SNHLY, FYNNEI. This CDR3 comprises 15 residues. The DNA read from the CDR3 is TGTGCCAGCAGTACCAGGGGTTTCACTAATGAAAAA. Its translation: CASSTRGFTNEK. The whole CDR3 is CASSTRGFTNEKLFF.

This clone came up many times. Read sequence stops 3 residues before the CDR3 end, and the germline J gene provides the missing end. The chain joins TRBV18 to TRBJ1-1, with 10 nucleotides matching TRBD1. Losses at the gene ends were 3 bases for V and 0 bases for J; bases not matched to a gene: 7. The CDR3 sequence is 17 residues long. Germline V gives CDR1 KGHSH, CDR2 LQKENI. CDR3 protein: CASSPIGQGGLNTEAFF. CDR3 DNA (partial): TGTGCCAGCTCACCTATCGGACAGGGGGGTCTGAACACTGAA. The full variable domain, rest sourced from reference TRBV18 and TRBJ1-1, is NAGVMQNPRHLVRRRGQEARLRCSPMKGHSHVYWYRQLPEEGLKFMVYLQKENIIDESGMPKERFSAEFPKEGPSILRIQQVVRGDSAAYFCASSPIGQGGLNTEAFFGQGTRLTVV.

This clone occurred many times. The missing CDR3 end, 3 residues past where the read stops, is filled in from the germline J gene. The chain employs TRBV5-1 and TRBJ2-7; TRBD1 agrees at 9 bases. V dropped 7 bases and J dropped 4; count of bases not matched to a gene: 9. This CDR3 has 14 residues. Germline assignment: CDR1 SGHRS and CDR2 YFSETQ. The DNA read from the CDR3 is TGCGCCAGCGCCGATCTGGGGACAGGGTACGAG. Translating gives CASADLGTGYE. The full CDR3 protein is CASADLGTGYEQYF.

This clone showed up many times. The CDR3 end is not reached by the read, which stops 3 residues before it; the germline J gene fills it in. This chain connects TRBV20-1 to TRBJ2-7, with 10 bases matching TRBD2. Unmatched junction bases numbered 9, after V lost 2 bases and J lost 5 bases. The CDR3 is made up of 15 amino acids. Germline V gene data show CDR1 as DFQATT and CDR2 as SNEGSKA (reference sequence). The CDR3 is CSARPASGGGNEQYF. The sequenced part of the CDR3 DNA is TGCAGTGCTAGACCGGCTAGCGGGGGAGGGAACGAG.

This clone was counted many times. Sequencing ends 3 residues short of the CDR3 end; the germline J gene provides the rest. The chain couples TRBV12-3 or TRBV12-4 to TRBJ2-1; TRBD2 agrees at 13 bases. J lost 4 bases, V lost 4 bases, and 1 base had no gene match. This CDR3 spans 15 amino acids. CDR3 DNA, as far as it was read: TGTGCCAGCAGTTGGACTAGCGGGAGATACAATGAG. Translating it yields CASSWTSGRYNE. The full-length CDR3 reads as CASSWTSGRYNEQFF.

This clone was counted at least ten times. The CDR3 end lies 3 residues beyond the end of the read and is filled in from the germline J gene. The J gene is TRBJ2-7, the V gene TRBV2; D uncertain. The CDR3 sequence is 14 residues long. V was trimmed by 2 bases and J by 4 bases, leaving 12 bases between them. CDR1 SNHLY and CDR2 FYNNEI come from the germline V gene. The sequenced part of the CDR3 DNA is TGTGCCAGCAGTGAATCTCATACTGTTTACGAG. Translation gives CASSESHTVYE. The full CDR3 is CASSESHTVYEQYF.

This clone was observed at least ten times. The observed sequence ends 3 residues before the CDR3 terminus, with the missing tail filled in from the germline J gene. The gene calls are TRBV5-5 and TRBJ2-5; D possibly corresponds to TRBD2 (5 bases). The germline gives CDR1 SGHKS, CDR2 YYEKEE (reference sequence). Trimming cost V 2 bases and J 5 bases, with 10 bases left between them. The CDR3 totals 13 residues. The part of the CDR3 DNA that was read is TGTGCCAGCAGCTTTTCCGGACTGGAGACC. Translated: CASSFSGLET. In full, the CDR3 is CASSFSGLETQYF. Drawing the rest from reference TRBV5-5 and TRBJ2-5, the complete variable domain is DAGVTQSPTHLIKTRGQQVTLRCSPISGHKSVSWYQQVLGQGPQFIFQYYEKEERGRGNFPDRFSARQFPNYSSELNVNALLLGDSALYLCASSFSGLETQYFGPGTRLLVL.

The table lists this clone with a few counts. The sequenced fragment ends 3 residues before the CDR3 boundary, so the rest is inferred from the germline J gene. The chain couples TRBV7-6 to TRBJ2-5; TRBD2 aligns across 8 bases. V was pared by 3 bases and J by 5 bases, with 5 bases of the junction left unmatched. CDR1 is SGHVS, CDR2 FNYEAQ, per germline. The CDR3 totals 14 residues. The CDR3 sequence: CASSFSPSGETQYF. CDR3 bases read: TGTGCCAGCAGCTTTTCTCCTAGCGGGGAGACC. Complete variable domain (other parts from reference TRBV7-6 and TRBJ2-5): GAGVSQSPRYKVTKRGQDVALRCDPISGHVSLYWYRQALGQGPEFLTYFNYEAQQDKSGLPNDRFSAERPEGSISTLTIQRTEQRDSAMYRCASSFSPSGETQYFGPGTRLLVL.

This clone was seen ten or more times. The CDR3 is cut off 3 residues early in the read; its end comes from the germline J gene. The chain employs TRBV19 and TRBJ2-1, with 13 bases that match TRBD2. Germline loops: CDR1 LNHDA, CDR2 SQIVND (reference sequence). This CDR3 is 17 amino acids long. V shed 5 bases, J shed 3 bases, and the junction held 7 bases outside the gene matches. The CDR3 loop reads CASSLTSGGAFYNEQFF. The CDR3 DNA, read in part, is TGTGCCAGTAGTCTAACTAGCGGGGGGGCTTTCTACAATGAG.

This clone came up many times. Read data end 3 residues before the CDR3 end; the end is taken from the germline J gene. This rearrangement joins TRBV4-1 to TRBJ2-1; no definite D call. V gave up 0 bases and J gave up 9 bases, with 9 bases separating them. Germline V gene data show CDR1 as MGHRA and CDR2 as YSYEKL. The CDR3 is made up of 13 amino acids. CDR3 protein: CASSQDLAFEQFF. Incomplete CDR3 DNA: TGCGCCAGCAGCCAAGACTTGGCTTTTGAG.

This clone was picked up many times. Read sequence stops 3 residues before the CDR3 end, and the germline J gene provides the missing end. The genes are TRBV18 and TRBJ1-4; TRBD1 is a possible D gene (5 bases). The CDR3 spans 12 residues. The germline V gene has CDR1 KGHSH and CDR2 LQKENI. This CDR3 is CASSPSGAELFF. The CDR3 DNA, read in part, is TGTGCCAGCTCACCAAGCGGGGCTGAA.

With regard to this clone: The sequenced fragment ends 3 residues before the CDR3 boundary, so the rest is inferred from the germline J gene. The chain joins TRBV11-2 to TRBJ2-1; D unclear. Trimming took off 5 bases at V and 9 bases at J, with 11 bases between the two ends. The CDR3 is 12 residues long. Germline CDR1 and CDR2: SGHAT and FQNNGV. The covered CDR3 bases are TGTGCCAGCAGCCGTAGTCTTATTGAG. This sequence encodes CASSRSLIE. The entire CDR3 sequence reads CASSRSLIEQFF. The full variable domain, rest sourced from reference TRBV11-2 and TRBJ2-1, is EAGVAQSPRYKIIEKRQSVAFWCNPISGHATLYWYQQILGQGPKLLIQFQNNGVVDDSQLPKDRFSAERLKGVDSTLKIQPAKLEDSAVYLCASSRSLIEQFFGPGTRLTVL.

This clone has a count of ten or more. Coverage ceases 3 residues before the CDR3 finishes, and the germline J gene fills in the end. The V call is TRBV20-1, the J call TRBJ2-3; a possible D gene is TRBD1 (6 bases). V lost 6 bases and J 0 bases, leaving 13 bases between the germline ends. The germline V gene encodes CDR1 DFQATT and CDR2 SNEGSKA (reference sequence). CDR3 size: 14 residues. The sequenced part of the CDR3 DNA is TGCAGTGCAACAAGGGGGATCAGCACAGATACG. It codes for CSATRGISTDT. The entire CDR3 is CSATRGISTDTQYF.

This clone was seen at least ten times. Sequencing ends 3 residues short of the CDR3 end; the germline J gene provides the rest. This rearrangement joins TRBV20-1 to TRBJ1-6; 7 bases are shared with TRBD1. With 3 bases clipped from V and 2 bases from J, the junction kept 4 bases outside the gene matches. CDR3 length equals 15 residues. Germline V gives CDR1 DFQATT, CDR2 SNEGSKA (reference sequence). The part of the CDR3 DNA that was read is TGCAGTGCTAGGACAGGGACAGCCTATAATTCACCC. It is translated as CSARTGTAYNSP. The full CDR3 reads CSARTGTAYNSPLHF.

This clone was seen many times. A junction boundary mismatches the germline segment, possibly from a read error. The read terminates 3 residues ahead of where the CDR3 ends, so the germline J gene completes it. This rearrangement joins TRBV19 to TRBJ1-2, with 7 bases matching TRBD1. CDR3 size: 14 residues. The germline V gene encodes CDR1 LNHDA and CDR2 SQIVND (reference sequence). This CDR3 is CAGSIDRVIGGYTF. The covered CDR3 bases are TGTGCCGGTAGTATAGACAGGGTGATCGGCGGC.

This clone occurred many times. The CDR3 is CASSRDGASNQPQHF. Incomplete CDR3 DNA: TGCGCCAGCAGTCGCGATGGGGCTAGCAATCAGCCC. The J gene is TRBJ1-5, the V gene TRBV5-1; possible D gene TRBD1, 5 bases. The CDR3 end is not reached by the read, which stops 3 residues before it; the germline J gene fills it in. V was trimmed by 5 bases and J by 0 bases, leaving 12 bases between them. Germline CDR1 reads SGHRS; CDR2 reads YFSETQ. CDR3 size: 15 residues. The whole variable domain, remainder taken from reference TRBV5-1 and TRBJ1-5, is KAGVTQTPRYLIKTRGQQVTLSCSPISGHRSVSWYQQTPGQGLQFLFEYFSETQRNKGNFPGRFSGRQFSNSRSEMNVSTLELGDSALYLCASSRDGASNQPQHFGDGTRLSIL.

The table lists this clone with many counts. At one of its ends the junction is not consistent with the germline gene, which may arise from a read error. The CDR3 extends 3 residues past the end of the read, so its final part is completed from the germline J gene. The chain combines TRBV19 with TRBJ2-7; no definite D call. This CDR3 contains 12 residues. The germline V gene has CDR1 LNHDA and CDR2 SQIVND (reference sequence). CDR3 bases read: TGTGCCAGTAGTATTGGCTCCCACGAG. The encoded protein is CASSIGSHE. The CDR3 in its entirety is CASSIGSHEQYF.

This clone was found many times. The CDR3 end falls 3 residues outside the read, so it is completed with the germline J gene. This sequence joins TRBV20-1 and TRBJ2-1, with 8 bases aligning to TRBD2. The CDR3 has 13 residues. Germline loops: CDR1 DFQATT, CDR2 SNEGSKA (reference sequence). The V gene end was trimmed by 6 bases and the J gene end by 7 bases; junction bases not matched to a gene: 8. The part of the CDR3 DNA that was read is TGCAGTGCCACTGACCGGGAGGGGAATGAG. Translating gives CSATDREGNE. The full CDR3 protein reads CSATDREGNEQFF.

There are many counts of this clone. Read coverage stops 3 residues before the CDR3 terminus; the germline J gene supplies the remainder. The chain has TRBV2 and TRBJ2-7, with D possibly TRBD2 on 6 matching bases. Trimming left V 4 bases short and J 5 bases short, with 18 bases between. This CDR3 region has 15 residues. From germline, CDR1 is SNHLY and CDR2 FYNNEI. CDR3 loop: CASSGRQGGLHEQYF. The sequenced CDR3 bases are TGTGCCAGCAGTGGAAGACAAGGAGGGCTCCACGAG.

This clone has a count of ten or more. The missing CDR3 end, 3 residues past where the read stops, is filled in from the germline J gene. The chain has TRBV15 and TRBJ1-2, with D maybe TRBD1 (6 bases). Germline V gene sequence: CDR1 LNHNV, CDR2 YYDKDF (reference sequence). CDR3 length equals 12 residues. The germline V and J ends were trimmed by 5 bases and 7 bases, with 11 bases remaining between them. The CDR3 protein is CATSARTVGYTF. The sequenced part of the CDR3 DNA is TGTGCCACCAGCGCTCGGACAGTTGGC.

The sample holds many counts of this clone. The CDR3 goes on 3 residues after the read ends, and that part is filled in from the germline J gene. The chain combines TRBV20-1 with TRBJ2-1; a weak D match, TRBD2 (6 bases). CDR1 and CDR2 from the germline V gene are DFQATT and SNEGSKA (reference sequence). Trimming stripped 6 bases from V and 0 bases from J, with 12 bases between. There are 14 residues in the CDR3. The CDR3 loop is CSAAPEGSYNEQFF. Partial CDR3 DNA: TGCAGTGCCGCACCGGAGGGCTCCTACAATGAG.

This clone was recorded many times. CDR3 residues: CASSKGASGGKSTDTQYF. Incomplete CDR3 DNA: TGTGCCAGCTCAAAAGGGGCTAGCGGGGGGAAGAGCACAGATACG. The chain has TRBV7-3 and TRBJ2-3, with TRBD2 matching over 11 bases. The CDR3 is cut off 3 residues early in the read; its end comes from the germline J gene. CDR1 is SGHTA and CDR2 is FQGTGA in the germline V gene. V was clipped by 8 bases and J by 0 bases; unmatched bases: 13. The CDR3 extends over 18 amino acids.

This clone has at least ten counts. The CDR3 is cut off 3 residues early in the read; its end comes from the germline J gene. V usage is TRBV20-1 and J usage is TRBJ2-1; the match to TRBD2 covers 11 bases. The V gene end was trimmed by 3 bases and the J gene end by 0 bases; junction bases not matched to a gene: 16. The CDR3 spans 20 residues. Germline-derived CDR1 and CDR2 are DFQATT and SNEGSKA (reference sequence). Incomplete CDR3 DNA: TGCAGTGCTAGTATGGCCGGTCGGACTAGCGGGTACTTCTCCTACAATGAG. Translating it yields CSASMAGRTSGYFSYNE. The whole CDR3 sequence is CSASMAGRTSGYFSYNEQFF.

This clone was counted at least ten times. The CDR3 extends 3 residues past the end of the read, so its final part is completed from the germline J gene. This sequence joins TRBV18 and TRBJ1-2, with no clear D. Trimming stripped 1 base from V and 0 bases from J, with 9 bases between. Germline assignment: CDR1 KGHSH and CDR2 LQKENI. The CDR3 is 15 amino acids. The sequenced part of the CDR3 DNA is TGTGCCAGCTCACCACGCCAGGTAGCTAACTATGGC. Its protein product is CASSPRQVANYG. The full CDR3 is CASSPRQVANYGYTF. Using reference TRBV18 and TRBJ1-2 for the parts outside the CDR3, the full variable domain is NAGVMQNPRHLVRRRGQEARLRCSPMKGHSHVYWYRQLPEEGLKFMVYLQKENIIDESGMPKERFSAEFPKEGPSILRIQQVVRGDSAAYFCASSPRQVANYGYTFGSGTRLTVV.

This clone was seen at least ten times. The sequenced fragment ends 3 residues before the CDR3 boundary, so the rest is inferred from the germline J gene. This chain joins TRBV28 and TRBJ1-2, with D unclear. The CDR3 extends over 14 amino acids. Germline V gene sequence: CDR1 MDHEN, CDR2 SYDVKM. V lost 2 bases to trimming and J lost 0 bases, with 7 bases between them. CDR3 DNA (partial): TGTGCCAGCAGTTTACCATACTCTAACTATGGC. Its translation is CASSLPYSNYG. From start to end, the CDR3 is CASSLPYSNYGYTF.

The table lists this clone with many counts. The observed sequence ends 3 residues before the CDR3 terminus, with the missing tail filled in from the germline J gene. The chain couples TRBV30 to TRBJ2-3; tentative D call: TRBD1 (6 bases). CDR3 size: 14 residues. Germline V gives CDR1 GTSNPN, CDR2 SVGIG (reference sequence). With 3 bases removed from V and 0 bases from J, the gap between germline ends came to 10 bases. The CDR3 DNA, read in part, is TGTGCCTGGAGCCAGGGGCGTAGCACAGATACG. Amino acids: CAWSQGRSTDT. The CDR3 as a whole reads CAWSQGRSTDTQYF. Filled out from reference TRBV30 and TRBJ2-3, the complete variable domain reads SQTIHQWPATLVQPVGSPLSLECTVEGTSNPNLYWYRQAAGRGLQLLFYSVGIGQISSEVPQNLSASRPQDRQFILSSKKLLLSDSGFYLCAWSQGRSTDTQYFGPGTRLTVL.

This clone was seen repeatedly, ten times or more. The CDR3 is cut off 3 residues early in the read; its end comes from the germline J gene. This chain links TRBV30 with TRBJ2-2, with 9 nucleotides matching TRBD2. The CDR3 has 14 residues. The J segment lost 4 bases and the V segment lost 0 bases, leaving 0 bases of the junction unmatched. Germline V gene lookup returns CDR1 GTSNPN and CDR2 SVGIG (reference sequence). Here the CDR3 reads CAWSVGLATGELFF. CDR3 DNA, as far as it was read: TGTGCCTGGAGTGTGGGACTAGCCACCGGGGAG.